Listed below are T cell receptor beta chains from one sample, sequenced in a study of T cell responses to AZD1222 COVID-19 vaccine. This table comes from immunoSEQ multiplex PCR, and its TCRdb copy is limited to in-frame clones, with some not included. The sample includes about 99,000 clones, about 87% of them seen just once. Sequencing was performed on peripheral blood, taken on day 0 of AZD1222 vaccination. These receptors all come from an adult in good health. The CDR3 runs from the conserved cysteine through the conserved F or W. The D gene is left open where the match is weak. The size field is filled for only some rows; it gives once, few, many or a size class.

TRBJ2-1,TRBV5-1,.,.,CASSRADSDEQFF,TGCGCCAGCAGTCGTGCGGATAGTGATGAGCAGTTCTTC
TRBJ1-2,TRBV6-4,.,.,CASRATGAPSNYGYTF,TGTGCCAGCAGGGCCACCGGGGCACCTTCTAACTATGGCTACACCTTC
TRBJ2-1,TRBV6-5,.,once,CASGPANEQFF,TGTGCCAGCGGTCCTGCCAATGAGCAGTTCTTC
TRBJ2-2,TRBV6-1,.,.,CASSDGGNTGELFF,TGTGCCAGCAGTGATGGGGGGAACACCGGGGAGCTGTTTTTT
TRBJ1-3,TRBV5-1,.,few,CASSLSIDIGSGNTIYF,TGCGCCAGCAGCTTGTCGATTGACATAGGCTCTGGAAACACCATATATTTT
TRBJ2-1,TRBV4-1,TRBD1,few,CASSQDPQSGRGLHNEQFF,TGCGCCAGCAGCCAAGATCCCCAGTCGGGCAGGGGGTTACACAATGAGCAGTTCTTC
TRBJ2-2,TRBV7-9,.,.,CASSPRGADTGELFF,TGTGCCAGCAGCCCGCGTGGGGCGGACACCGGGGAGCTGTTTTTT
TRBJ2-2,TRBV24-1,.,once,CATSDFSRNTGELFF,TGTGCCACCAGTGATTTTTCCCGAAACACCGGGGAGCTGTTTTTT
TRBJ2-1,TRBV7-2,TRBD2,.,CASSNPLAGGISNEQFF,TGTGCCAGCAGCAACCCTCTAGCGGGAGGAATAAGTAATGAGCAGTTCTTC
TRBJ1-4,TRBV7-9,.,once,CASSSPGSPSEKLFF,TGTGCCAGCAGCTCACCCGGGTCCCCGAGTGAGAAACTGTTTTTT
TRBJ1-4,TRBV5-4,TRBD1,.,CASSPTQGAGTNEKLFF,TGTGCCAGCAGCCCTACCCAGGGGGCCGGAACTAATGAAAAACTGTTTTTT
TRBJ2-5,TRBV11-3,.,.,CASRSDSQETQYF,TGTGCCAGCAGGTCGGACAGCCAAGAGACCCAGTACTTC
TRBJ2-7,TRBV19,.,.,CASSAQLLHNSYEQYF,TGTGCCAGTAGCGCGCAACTCTTACATAACAGCTACGAGCAGTACTTC
TRBJ2-1,TRBV9,TRBD2,.,CASSASSGSSYNEQFF,TGTGCCAGCAGCGCGTCTAGCGGATCCTCCTACAATGAGCAGTTCTTC
TRBJ2-5,TRBV4-2,.,.,CASSRDKVETQYF,TGTGCCAGCAGCCGTGACAAAGTGGAGACCCAGTACTTC
TRBJ1-3,TRBV28,.,.,CASTSGGPSFGNTIYF,TGTGCCAGCACCTCAGGCGGGCCCTCGTTTGGAAACACCATATATTTT
TRBJ2-2,TRBV5-1,.,.,CASSLDPALGAGELFF,TGCGCCAGCAGCTTGGATCCTGCCCTCGGGGCCGGGGAGCTGTTTTTT
TRBJ2-7,TRBV15,TRBD2,.,CATSGPTSGLPYEQYF,TGTGCCACCAGCGGCCCGACTAGCGGACTTCCCTACGAGCAGTACTTC
TRBJ1-3,TRBV5-1,.,.,CASSPAEGESSGNTIYF,TGCGCCAGCAGCCCCGCCGAGGGGGAAAGCTCTGGAAACACCATATATTTT
TRBJ2-7,TRBV30,TRBD2,.,CAWSEGWGGTRPYEQYF,TGTGCCTGGAGTGAAGGGTGGGGGGGGACTAGACCCTACGAGCAGTACTTC
TRBJ1-1,TRBV27,.,.,CASSFGAGGFEAFF,TGTGCCAGCAGTTTCGGTGCGGGTGGTTTCGAAGCTTTCTTT
TRBJ1-6,TRBV28,TRBD1,.,CASSFQGGSSPLHF,TGTGCCAGCAGTTTCCAAGGGGGCTCTTCACCCCTCCACTTT